Listed below are T cell receptor beta chains from one sample, sequenced in a study of blood T cell repertoires in COVID-19. The data were produced by immunoSEQ multiplex PCR, yet TCRdb's version contains in-frame clones alone and is incomplete. Of about 300,000 clones in the sample, 89% were seen once. What was sequenced was PBMCs or T cells enriched from blood (not recorded which). These receptors were taken from a woman in her 50s who had been exposed to COVID-19. Both conserved end residues are part of each CDR3. A row's size may be missing; if present it is once, few, many or a size class.

clone size	V gene	J gene	CDR3 length	CDR3 protein
few	TRBV6-1	TRBJ2-7	15	CASSEGASASYEQYF
NA	TRBV7-9	TRBJ2-2	16	CASSILAGGFTGELFF
once	TRBV3-1/TRBV3-2	TRBJ1-3	18	CASTDSGYLARSGNTIYF
NA	TRBV27	TRBJ1-2	17	CASSRGLSGQGNHGYTF
NA	TRBV28	TRBJ1-6	14	CASRLTGPDSPLHF
NA	TRBV19	TRBJ2-7	11	CASSQDYEQYF
NA	TRBV28	TRBJ2-7	15	CASSSGQGGPYEQYF
few	TRBV27	TRBJ1-5	14	CASSFRRVNQPQHF
NA	TRBV19	TRBJ2-3	15	CASQPLPGGTDTQYF
few	TRBV5-4	TRBJ2-6	16	CASSLDSVSGANVLTF